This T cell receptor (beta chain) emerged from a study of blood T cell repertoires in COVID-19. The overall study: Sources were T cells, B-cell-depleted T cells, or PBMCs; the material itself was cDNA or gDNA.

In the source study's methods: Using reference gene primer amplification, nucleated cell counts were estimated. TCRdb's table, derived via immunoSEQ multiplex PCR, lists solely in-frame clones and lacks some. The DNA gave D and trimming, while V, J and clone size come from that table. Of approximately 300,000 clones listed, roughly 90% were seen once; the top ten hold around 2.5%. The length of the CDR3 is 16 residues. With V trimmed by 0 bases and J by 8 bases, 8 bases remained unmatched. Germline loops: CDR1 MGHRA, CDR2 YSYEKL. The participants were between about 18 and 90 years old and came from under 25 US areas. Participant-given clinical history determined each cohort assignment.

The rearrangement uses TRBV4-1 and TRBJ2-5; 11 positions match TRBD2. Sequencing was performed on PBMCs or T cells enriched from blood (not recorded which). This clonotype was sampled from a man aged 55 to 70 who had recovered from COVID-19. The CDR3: CASSQEELAGVGTQYF. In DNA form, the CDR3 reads TGCGCCAGCAGCCAAGAAGAACTAGCGGGGGTAGGAACCCAGTACTTC.